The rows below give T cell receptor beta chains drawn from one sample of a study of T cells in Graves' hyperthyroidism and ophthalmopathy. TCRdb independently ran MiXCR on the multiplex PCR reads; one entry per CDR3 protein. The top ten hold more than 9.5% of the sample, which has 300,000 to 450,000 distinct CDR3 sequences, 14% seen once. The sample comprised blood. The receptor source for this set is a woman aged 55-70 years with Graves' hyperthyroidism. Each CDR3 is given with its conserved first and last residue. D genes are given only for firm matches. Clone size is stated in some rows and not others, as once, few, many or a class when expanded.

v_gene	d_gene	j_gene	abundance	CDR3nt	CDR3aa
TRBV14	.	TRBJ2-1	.	TGTGCCAGCAGCCCTGTGCGCGTGACGTATAACAATGAGCAGTTCTTC	CASSPVRVTYNNEQFF
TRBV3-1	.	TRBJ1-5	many	TGTGCCAGCAGCCAAGGAGGGGGGCAGCCCCAGCATTTT	CASSQGGGQPQHF
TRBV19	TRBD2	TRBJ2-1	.	TGTGCCAGTAGTATGTTCGGGGCGGGAGTAGGTCGGAATGAGCAGTTCTTC	CASSMFGAGVGRNEQFF
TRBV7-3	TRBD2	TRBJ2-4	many	TGTGCCAGCAGCTCCAGGTCTAGCGGGGCCAAAAACATTCAGTACTTC	CASSSRSSGAKNIQYF
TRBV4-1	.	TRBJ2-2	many	TGCGCCAGCAGCCAGAGGGATCGTATGGACACCGGGGAGCTGTTTTTT	CASSQRDRMDTGELFF
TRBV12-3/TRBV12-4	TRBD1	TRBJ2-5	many	TGTGCCAGCAGTACCACAGGGGGGCCGGAGACCCAGTACTTC	CASSTTGGPETQYF
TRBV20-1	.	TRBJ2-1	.	TGCAGTGCTATCCGAGGGGAGTACAATGAGCAGTTCTTC	CSAIRGEYNEQFF
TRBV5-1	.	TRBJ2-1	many	TGCGCCAGCAGCTCAGGAGGGCCCAATGAGCAGTTCTTC	CASSSGGPNEQFF
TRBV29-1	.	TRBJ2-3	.	TGCAGCGCCACCGGGCTCACCACAGATACGCAGTATTTT	CSATGLTTDTQYF
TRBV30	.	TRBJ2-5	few	TGTGCCTGGAGCGGCGATGAGACCCAGTACTTC	CAWSGDETQYF
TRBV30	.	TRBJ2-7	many	TGTGCCTGGAGTGTCGGCAGTAGTTCCGAGCAGTACTTC	CAWSVGSSSEQYF
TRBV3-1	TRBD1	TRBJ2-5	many	TGTGCCAGCAGCCTTACAGGGGGCCGGGAGACCCAGTACTTC	CASSLTGGRETQYF
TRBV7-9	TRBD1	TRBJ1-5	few	TGTGCCAGCAGCTTAGCAGGGGGCGATGGCAATCAGCCCCAGCATTTT	CASSLAGGDGNQPQHF
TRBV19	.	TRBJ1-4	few	TGTGCCAGTAGTATAATAAGGCAGGGAGGAAGAAAACTGTTTTTT	CASSIIRQGGRKLFF
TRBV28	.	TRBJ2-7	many	TGTGCCAGCAGTTTATCTCTAGCCACATCTCCCTACGAGCAGTACTTC	CASSLSLATSPYEQYF
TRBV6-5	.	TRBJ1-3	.	TGTGCCAGCAGTTACGGGGAGGGACCTGGAAACACCATATATTTT	CASSYGEGPGNTIYF
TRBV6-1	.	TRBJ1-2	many	TGTGCCAGCAGTGAGGATCAGGGGCTTAACTATGGCTACACCTTC	CASSEDQGLNYGYTF
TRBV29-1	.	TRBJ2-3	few	TGCAGCGTTGGGGGGGAGGAGACGCAGTATTTT	CSVGGEETQYF
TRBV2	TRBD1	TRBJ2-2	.	TGTGCCAGCGGGAGGGACAGGGTAGATACCGGGGAGCTGTTTTTT	CASGRDRVDTGELFF
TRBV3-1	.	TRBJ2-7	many	TGTGCCAGCACCAGGGGAAGGCCAGGGCAATTCTCCTACGAGCAGTACTTC	CASTRGRPGQFSYEQYF
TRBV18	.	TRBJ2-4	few	TGTGCCAGCTCACCACGATCTCAAACTCTTACACTGGGCAAAAACATTCAGTACTTC	CASSPRSQTLTLGKNIQYF
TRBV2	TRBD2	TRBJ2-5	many	TGTGCCAGCAACCGACTAGCGGAGACCCAGTACTTC	CASNRLAETQYF
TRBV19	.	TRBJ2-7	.	TGTGCCAGTGCCCTAGGCCCCCCCTACGAGCAGTACTTC	CASALGPPYEQYF
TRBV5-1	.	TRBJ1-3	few	TGCGCCAGCAGCTTATTAGGACGGGGGCCGTCTGGAAACACCATATATTTT	CASSLLGRGPSGNTIYF
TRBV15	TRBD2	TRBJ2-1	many	TGTGCCACCGATTCGGGGGGGCCGTACAATGAGCAGTTCTTC	CATDSGGPYNEQFF
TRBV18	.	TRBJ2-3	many	TGTGCCAGCTCACCGTCAGTTACGCAGTATTTT	CASSPSVTQYF
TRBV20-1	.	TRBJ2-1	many	TGCAGTGCTAGAGATCGGCGGAGCTCCTACAATGAGCAGTTCTTC	CSARDRRSSYNEQFF
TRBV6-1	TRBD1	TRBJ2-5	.	TGTGCCAGCAGGTCTACAGGGGTTGAGACCCAGTACTTC	CASRSTGVETQYF
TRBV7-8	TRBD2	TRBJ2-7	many	TGTGCCAGCAGCTACGTGAGACTAGCGGGAGCGGGCGAGCAGTACTTC	CASSYVRLAGAGEQYF
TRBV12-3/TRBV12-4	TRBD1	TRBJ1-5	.	TGTGCCAGCAGTTTAAGGTATGGACAGGGATGGGATCAGCCCCAGCATTTT	CASSLRYGQGWDQPQHF
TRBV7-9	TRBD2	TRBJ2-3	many	TGCGCCAGCAGCTTTAGCGGGACCACAGATACGCAGTATTTT	CASSFSGTTDTQYF
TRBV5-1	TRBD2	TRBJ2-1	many	TGCGCCAGCACCGGGACTAGCGGATACAATGAGCAGTTCTTC	CASTGTSGYNEQFF